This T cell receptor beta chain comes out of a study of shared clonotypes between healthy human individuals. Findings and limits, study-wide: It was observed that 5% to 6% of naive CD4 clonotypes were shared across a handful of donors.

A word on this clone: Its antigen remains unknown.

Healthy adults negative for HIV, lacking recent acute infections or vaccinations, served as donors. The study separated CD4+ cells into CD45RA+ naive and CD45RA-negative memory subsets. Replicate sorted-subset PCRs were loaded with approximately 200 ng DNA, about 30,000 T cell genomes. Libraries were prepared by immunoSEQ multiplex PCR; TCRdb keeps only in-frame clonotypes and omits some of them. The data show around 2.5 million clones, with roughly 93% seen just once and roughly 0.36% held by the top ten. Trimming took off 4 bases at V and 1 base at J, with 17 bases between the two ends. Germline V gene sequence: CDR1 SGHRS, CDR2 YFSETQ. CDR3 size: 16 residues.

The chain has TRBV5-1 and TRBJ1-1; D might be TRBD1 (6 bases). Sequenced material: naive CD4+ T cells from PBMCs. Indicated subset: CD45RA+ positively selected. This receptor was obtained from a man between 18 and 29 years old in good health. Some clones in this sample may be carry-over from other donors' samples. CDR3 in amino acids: CASSIGTSGENTEAFF. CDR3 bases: TGCGCCAGCAGCATCGGAACGTCAGGGGAGAACACTGAAGCTTTCTTT.